One T cell receptor beta chain is described in this entry. The data were produced by immunoSEQ multiplex PCR, yet TCRdb's version contains in-frame clones alone and is incomplete. Of about 210,000 clones in the sample, approximately 86% were seen once. This sample stems from a study of blood T cell repertoires in COVID-19. Study-level background: The cDNA or gDNA used as material had been derived from T cells, B-cell-depleted T cells, or PBMCs.

Adults between roughly 18 and 95 years of age took part from more than 20 US areas. The clonotype was recovered from a woman aged 40-49 years with acute COVID-19. The source material was PBMCs or T cells enriched from blood (not recorded which).

CDR3 nucleotides: TGCGCCAGCAGCTTGGGGTGGGCTAGCGGATCCCAAGAGACCCAGTACTTC. This translates into CASSLGWASGSQETQYF. This chain links TRBV5-1 with TRBJ2-5, with 7 bases matching TRBD2. J gave up 1 base and V 0 bases, and 9 bases lay outside the gene matches. CDR1 SGHRS and CDR2 YFSETQ come from the germline V gene. The CDR3 consists of 17 residues.